The TCR beta chain described here comes from a study of radiotherapy plus CTLA-4 blockade in lung cancer. Study summary: Around 18% of enrolled patients responded objectively, and 31% had disease control.

Libraries were prepared by immunoSEQ multiplex PCR; TCRdb keeps only in-frame clonotypes and omits some of them. The table has approximately 98,000 clones, around 83% seen once. Focal radiation was given together with CTLA-4 blockade (ipilimumab) to patients with chemo-refractory metastatic non-small-cell lung cancer. To note about this clone: The antigen is undetermined.

Overall study results and limits: Interferon-beta and early blood T cell clone dynamics reportedly predicted response best. Radiotherapy plus ipilimumab was followed by expansion in blood of tumor-derived TCR clones.

Sequencing was performed on peripheral blood, taken from a patient treated with radiotherapy plus ipilimumab. This receptor was identified in a human donor with non-small cell lung cancer who had a partial response to radiotherapy plus ipilimumab.

Here the CDR3 reads CASSLTEGGYYNEQFF. The CDR3 DNA sequence: TGTGCCAGCAGCTTAACGGAAGGCGGGTACTACAATGAGCAGTTCTTC. The chain uses TRBV7-3 and TRBJ2-1; D is perhaps TRBD2 (5 bases). Germline CDR1 is SGHTA and CDR2 is FQGTGA. The CDR3 is 16 residues long. Trimming removed 0 bases at V and 3 bases at J, with 12 bases between.